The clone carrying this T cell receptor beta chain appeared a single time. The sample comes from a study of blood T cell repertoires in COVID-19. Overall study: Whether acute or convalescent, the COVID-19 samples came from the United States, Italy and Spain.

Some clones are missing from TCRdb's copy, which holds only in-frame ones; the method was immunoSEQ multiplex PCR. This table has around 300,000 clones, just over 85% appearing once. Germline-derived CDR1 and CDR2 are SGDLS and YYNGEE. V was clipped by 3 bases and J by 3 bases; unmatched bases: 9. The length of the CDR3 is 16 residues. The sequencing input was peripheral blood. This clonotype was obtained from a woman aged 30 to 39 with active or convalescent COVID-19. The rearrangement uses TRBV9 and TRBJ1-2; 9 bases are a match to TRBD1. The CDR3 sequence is CASSAGDREGDYGYTF. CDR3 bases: TGTGCCAGCAGCGCCGGGGACAGGGAGGGGGACTATGGCTACACCTTC.